This T cell receptor beta chain derives from a study of T cells in localized non-small cell lung cancer (dated by TCRdb to about 2020). Regarding the complete study: The study examined T cell repertoires in 200 to 250 patients with early-stage NSCLC and compared tumors with uninvolved tumor-adjacent lungs. The cohort was made up of hundreds of treatment-naive NSCLC patients whose localized lung tumors had been resected. A mean age of around 66 years was recorded for the NSCLC patients, of whom 120 to 150 were male and about a hundred were female. Paper-wide results and their limitations: Uninvolved tumor-adjacent lung showed the highest T cell clonality, higher than tumor, which suggests more focused antigenic responses in the uninvolved tumor-adjacent lung. Longer overall survival was associated with higher T cell density in blood, whereas shorter survival was associated with higher clonality in adjacent lung. Because multi-region tumor sequencing was not performed, intratumor heterogeneity could not be ruled out. Since the design was exploratory, TCR variables were selected using unadjusted p-values with no false-discovery rate correction. A median of roughly 58 of the top 100 tumor clones were detected in paired uninvolved adjacent lung, and approximately 28 of these tumor clones were also found among the top 100 clones of the paired uninvolved adjacent lung.

TCR beta CDR3 regions were sequenced from DNA using the immunoSEQ Assay. Processing in the source paper ran as follows. T cell density was computed as TCR beta template counts normalized to usable DNA estimated by amplifying housekeeping genes. The preseqR package was used to estimate richness by extrapolating to 400,000 templates for PBMC samples and to 120,000 templates for tissue samples. Clonality was taken to be one minus Pielou's evenness. Differential abundance testing on productive amino-acid clonotypes, with a minimum total count of 5 and an alpha of 0.1, was used to identify tissue-enriched TCRs. Repertoire overlap between compartments was quantified with the Jaccard Index and Morisita Overlap Index. GLIPH grouped TCR beta CDR3s together with public tetramer-defined viral CDR3s, and a viral motif had to include at least three viral sequences and show V-gene enrichment. The immuneACCESS repertoire file appears here via TCRdb, limited to in-frame rearrangements. These files lack a portion of the clones; in checked studies, under half of the deficit traces to unresolved V genes, and the cause of the others is not known. Clone size and the V and J calls come from that table; the DNA yielded D and trimming. This sample lists over 65,000 clones; around 84% were detected once. 1.3% of the sample belongs to the ten largest clones.

At diagnosis, peripheral blood, uninvolved tumor-adjacent lung and tumor were collected and stored as a combination of fresh-frozen and FFPE material. For TCR repertoire profiling, the blood samples were analyzed as peripheral blood mononuclear cells. As regards this clone: What this receptor recognizes is not known. No base-level quality is on record; no much larger clone is a single base apart.

The sample was peripheral blood, taken before any cancer treatment. The receptor's source is an older female donor with stage I lung adenocarcinoma.

The CDR3 is CASSQGLASYEQYF. In nucleotide form, the sequence is TGTGCCAGCAGCCAAGGTTTAGCGTCCTACGAGCAGTACTTC. The V gene is TRBV4-2 and the J gene is TRBJ2-7; perhaps TRBD2 is the D gene, with 5 bases matching. The V and J ends are trimmed by 1 base and 1 base, leaving 8 bases between them. The CDR3 has 14 amino acids, counting the end cysteine and phenylalanine. Only the CDR3 part of the read is kept: 42 bases, read in frame from the first base. From the germline V gene, CDR1 is LGHNA and CDR2 is YNFKEQ.